The text below deals with one T cell receptor beta chain. What it binds is not known. Beta-chain TCR CDR3 regions were amplified from RNA transcripts. HTBI-primed RT-PCR formed the first round, and a multiplex PCR formed the second. TCRdb analysed the multiplex PCR reads with MiXCR anew, one entry per CDR3 protein. The data contain approximately 700,000 distinct CDR3 sequences, roughly two fifths of them singletons. The data were taken from a study of Graves' ophthalmopathy and Graves' hyperthyroidism. Overall study findings and caveats: Using 13 signatures, a model distinguished ophthalmopathy from stable hyperthyroidism, reaching around 88% sensitivity and about 81% specificity.

Germline assignment: CDR1 MGHDK and CDR2 SYGVNS. V lost 2 bases to trimming and J lost 4 bases, with 8 bases between them. This CDR3 region has 13 residues. The sequenced sample was peripheral blood. V usage is TRBV25-1 and J usage is TRBJ1-2; D uncertain. This TCR came from an adult man with Graves' ophthalmopathy. The CDR3 spells CASSENTAYGYTF. CDR3 sequence (DNA): TGTGCCAGCAGTGAAAATACGGCCTATGGCTACACCTTC.